The rows below give T cell receptor beta chains drawn from one sample of a study of T-cell reconstitution after alpha-beta-depleted transplantation in children. TCRdb independently ran MiXCR on the PCR reads; one entry per CDR3 protein. The sample contains 330,000 or so distinct CDR3 sequences, 10% of which appear only once. Sequences were derived from PBMCs from the stem cell graft donor, sampled from the stem cell graft. These receptor sequences come from a human donor who donated a stem cell graft to a child with acute lymphoblastic leukemia. Both conserved end residues are trimmed from each CDR3.

TRBJ1-4 | TRBV20-1 | SARDLDGKHEKLF
TRBJ1-4 | TRBV29-1 | SVSRTVTNEKLF
TRBJ2-1 | TRBV7-9 | ASSSRLAEYNEQF
TRBJ2-3 | TRBV7-9 | ASSSRTSGLRDTQY
TRBJ1-2 | TRBV27 | ASSFGRGQGYT
TRBJ2-7 | TRBV7-2 | ASSLFQGAGYEQY
TRBJ1-6 | TRBV6-1 | ASTEILGDTAYNSPLH
TRBJ1-1 | TRBV2 | ALSLGGTAEWDTEAF
TRBJ2-1 | TRBV12-3/TRBV12-4 | ASQVGQGGYNEQF
TRBJ1-6 | TRBV7-9 | ASSLAGDYNSPLH
TRBJ1-5 | TRBV19 | ASSMQLGHQPQH
TRBJ1-1 | TRBV7-8 | ASSLIDRGEAF
TRBJ2-5 | TRBV5-1 | ASSLGDIQETQY
TRBJ2-7 | TRBV3-1 | ASSQDRPGLAFKTYEQY
TRBJ2-7 | TRBV7-9 | ASSFGGRVSGEQY
TRBJ2-7 | TRBV10-3 | AISELAGGKWCEQY
TRBJ2-2 | TRBV29-1 | SVDYFPNWGPVTGELF
TRBJ2-7 | TRBV7-9 | ASSFPGTGGYEQY
TRBJ1-2 | TRBV3-1 | ASSQVSGGEGYT
TRBJ2-1 | TRBV7-9 | ASSPVPHEQF
TRBJ1-2 | TRBV7-2 | ASSLSEIYGYT
TRBJ2-1 | TRBV3-1 | ASSRQAPNEQF
TRBJ2-1 | TRBV7-9 | ASSLRGGTWGQF
TRBJ2-2 | TRBV4-1 | ASSLRTSGSFAGELF
TRBJ2-3 | TRBV7-9 | ASSLEGTDTDTQY
TRBJ2-7 | TRBV12-5 | ASGLAGGSEQY
TRBJ1-3 | TRBV29-1 | SVEDGTGYSGNTIY
TRBJ2-2 | TRBV5-1 | ASSPAEDSGLNTGELF
TRBJ2-7 | TRBV5-1 | ASSQEAGLAEQY
TRBJ2-1 | TRBV5-4 | ASSTPTSGRYNEQF
TRBJ2-5 | TRBV3-1 | ASSQEEDEETQY
TRBJ2-7 | TRBV27 | ASKSCEQY
TRBJ2-7 | TRBV27 | ASSRGGTSYEQY
TRBJ2-7 | TRBV29-1 | SVEGTGSSSYEQY
TRBJ1-1 | TRBV6-2/TRBV6-3 | ASSYRGENTEAF
TRBJ1-3 | TRBV18 | ASSPPVVDRGLGNTIY
TRBJ2-5 | TRBV5-1 | ASSIGTGRAETQY
TRBJ2-1 | TRBV28 | ASNDSGTSGSQF
TRBJ1-5 | TRBV7-2 | ASSLARGTAQPQH
TRBJ2-3 | TRBV28 | ASSSLAEHYTDTQY
TRBJ2-5 | TRBV7-2 | ASSFFQEETQY
TRBJ2-1 | TRBV4-2 | ASSQTSSSSVDEQF
TRBJ1-6 | TRBV12-3/TRBV12-4 | ASSFAAGTANSPLH
TRBJ1-1 | TRBV27 | ASSSGQYTEAF
TRBJ2-6 | TRBV6-2/TRBV6-3 | ASSYGQSGANVLT
TRBJ1-6 | TRBV7-9 | ASSLGTGGISPLH
TRBJ2-7 | TRBV14 | ASSQDWMGTYEQY
TRBJ2-5 | TRBV3-1 | ASSQDHPSRRETQY
TRBJ1-2 | TRBV4-1 | ASSQPTGQLANYGYT
TRBJ2-7 | TRBV12-3/TRBV12-4 | ASSLAVIAGDDEQY
TRBJ2-1 | TRBV12-3/TRBV12-4 | ASTPPGLAGGGEQF
TRBJ2-1 | TRBV6-2/TRBV6-3 | ASSSLARNEQF